This record covers a single T cell receptor (beta chain). Its antigen remains unidentified. Vbeta (60) and Jbeta (13) primers were used in the PCR. Sequenced by immunoSEQ multiplex PCR; TCRdb stores in-frame clones only, minus some. This sample yields 250,000 or so clones, of which approximately 80% are seen a single time; 7% to 9% belongs to the top ten. Germline V gene data show CDR1 as WNHNN and CDR2 as SYGVQD (reference sequence). The CDR3 loop spans 14 amino acids. Losses at the gene ends were 5 bases for V and 1 base for J; bases not matched to a gene: 4. This entry is derived from a study of cytomegalovirus exposure and HLA in healthy donors. Study-wide results and caveats: CMV serostatus was the only immune exposure information that was available. Upon later analysis, TCR association rates were observed to vary by HLA locus, being highest for DRB1 and lowest for HLA-C.

Input material: PBMCs. The genes are TRBV10-1 and TRBJ2-5; 7 bases line up with TRBD2. This TCR came from an older woman in good health and CMV-seropositive. CDR3 amino acids: CASSLGGLQETQYF. As DNA, the CDR3 is TGCGCCAGCAGTTTGGGAGGGCTCCAAGAGACCCAGTACTTC.